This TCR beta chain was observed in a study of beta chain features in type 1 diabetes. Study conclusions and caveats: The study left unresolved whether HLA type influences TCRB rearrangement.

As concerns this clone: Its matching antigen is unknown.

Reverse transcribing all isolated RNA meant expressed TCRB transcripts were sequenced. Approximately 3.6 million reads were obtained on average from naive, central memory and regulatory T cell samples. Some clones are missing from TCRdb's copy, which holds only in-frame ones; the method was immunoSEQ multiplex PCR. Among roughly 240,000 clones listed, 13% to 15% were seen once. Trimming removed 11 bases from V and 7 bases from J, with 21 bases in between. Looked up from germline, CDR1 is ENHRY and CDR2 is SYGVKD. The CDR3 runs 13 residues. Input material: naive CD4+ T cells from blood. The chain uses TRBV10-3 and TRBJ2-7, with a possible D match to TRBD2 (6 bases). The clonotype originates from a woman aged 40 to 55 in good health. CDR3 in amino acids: CAVSGTLNGEQYF. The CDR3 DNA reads TGTGCCGTTTCCGGGACTCTCAACGGGGAGCAGTACTTC.